Listed here are 13 T cell receptor beta chains from one sample, sequenced in a study of monozygotic twins with inflammatory bowel disease. Using the 5' RACE reads, TCRdb records one entry per CDR3 protein without DNA. The sample totals roughly 150,000 distinct CDR3 sequences. The sample taken for sequencing was blood. The receptor set was obtained from a human donor with ulcerative colitis or Crohn's disease, or a healthy co-twin of an affected twin (not recorded which).

V usage is TRBV5-1 and J usage is TRBJ2-1; there is no DNA to check the TCRdb D call of TRBD2. Germline-derived CDR1 and CDR2 are SGHRS and YFSETQ. This CDR3 has 18 residues. The CDR3 is CASSFRTSPLSSYNEQFF.

The chain joins TRBV6-5 to TRBJ2-2. Looked up from germline, CDR1 is MNHEY and CDR2 is SVGAGI. The CDR3 sequence is 14 residues long. CDR3 sequence reads: CASSYARNTGELFF.

The genes are TRBV24-1 and TRBJ2-1; TCRdb's D gene call, TRBD1, goes unchecked for lack of DNA. The CDR3 loop spans 15 amino acids. Germline V gene sequence: CDR1 KGHDR, CDR2 SFDVKD. The CDR3 loop reads CATSVGQGAGNEQFF.

The rearrangement joins TRBV7-2 to TRBJ1-2; the D call of TRBD1 rests on TCRdb alone, since no DNA is present to check it. The CDR3 consists of 16 residues. The V gene's germline CDR1 is SGHTA and CDR2 FQGNSA. The CDR3 loop is CASSLMSGRPNYGYTF. Full variable domain (remainder filled in from reference TRBV7-2 and TRBJ1-2): GAGVSQSPSNKVTEKGKDVELRCDPISGHTALYWYRQSLGQGLEFLIYFQGNSAPDKSGLPSDRFSAERTGGSVSTLTIQRTQQEDSAVYLCASSLMSGRPNYGYTFGSGTRLTVV.

The gene calls are TRBV7-8 and TRBJ2-7; the D call of TRBD1 rests on TCRdb alone, since no DNA is present to check it. The germline V gene encodes CDR1 SGHVS and CDR2 FQNEAQ. CDR3 length: 13 amino acids. The CDR3 sequence: CASSPPGAYEQYF.

This chain connects TRBV27 to TRBJ2-3; TCRdb calls TRBD2, which cannot be checked without DNA. Germline CDR1 is MNHEY and CDR2 is SMNVEV (reference sequence). The CDR3 is made up of 21 amino acids. The CDR3 is CASSLSTLSLAGGVGTDTQYF.

The CDR3 loop is CAFYGHENTEAFF. This chain joins TRBV30 and TRBJ1-1; the D gene TCRdb calls, TRBD1, cannot be checked with no DNA. Germline V gene sequence: CDR1 GTSNPN, CDR2 SVGIG (reference sequence). The CDR3 has 13 amino acids.

The J gene is TRBJ1-4, the V gene TRBV20-1; the D gene TCRdb calls, TRBD1, cannot be checked with no DNA. The CDR3 has 14 residues. CDR1 is DFQATT and CDR2 is SNEGSKA in the germline V gene (reference sequence). The chain's CDR3 is CSARKGGTGGILFF.

The J gene is TRBJ2-1, the V gene TRBV12-3 or TRBV12-4. The CDR3 is made up of 15 amino acids. The CDR3 region is CASSFGGSSYNEQFF.

The gene calls are TRBV18 and TRBJ2-1. This CDR3 is 11 amino acids long. Germline V CDR1 and CDR2: KGHSH, LQKENI. CDR3 protein: CASSPEWEQFF.

CDR3 protein: CSAGGQGIVGGYTF. The J gene is TRBJ1-2, the V gene TRBV20-1; TCRdb indicates TRBD1, and absent DNA this call remains unverified. This CDR3 is 14 amino acids long. Per germline, CDR1 DFQATT and CDR2 SNEGSKA (reference sequence).

This chain joins TRBV5-4 and TRBJ1-1; TCRdb outputs TRBD1, but without DNA this stays unchecked. The CDR3 has 14 amino acids. Germline CDR1 reads SGHNT; CDR2 reads YYREEE (reference sequence). The CDR3: CASSPVRGATEAFF.

The chain has TRBV2 and TRBJ2-7; TCRdb lists TRBD1, though no DNA is available to test this call. Germline V gene data show CDR1 as SNHLY and CDR2 as FYNNEI. This CDR3 region has 14 residues. The CDR3 is CASSWDRASYEQYF.